This note documents a single T cell receptor beta chain sequence. The antigen remains undetermined. This CDR3 is 15 amino acids long. V gave up 5 bases and J gave up 0 bases, with 11 bases separating them. Germline assignment: CDR1 MNHNY and CDR2 SVGAGI (reference sequence). This sample stems from a study of OX40 agonist ivuxolimab in advanced cancers. About the study: Patients enrolled in dose escalation were diagnosed with hepatocellular carcinoma, melanoma, renal cell or head and neck cancer. Eligibility admitted prior anti-PD-1, anti-PD-L1 or anti-CTLA-4 therapy; around 42% had some. Among those treated, three patients had partial responses, one with hepatocellular carcinoma and two with cutaneous melanoma. Study-wide points: Researchers did not determine the expanded peripheral T cells' antigen specificity.

TCRdb keeps only in-frame clones here, not all; method: immunoSEQ multiplex PCR. The table has around 21,000 clones, around 80% seen once; the top ten hold 11% to 15%. Sequencing used CD4+ or CD8+ T cells sorted from blood, obtained in a trial of the OX40 agonist ivuxolimab. This clonotype was sampled from an adult with an advanced solid tumor such as melanoma, head and neck, liver or kidney cancer. The rearrangement joins TRBV6-6 to TRBJ1-3, with a possible D match to TRBD1 (5 bases). CDR3 in amino acids: CASSQDRSSGNTIYF. The CDR3 DNA reads TGTGCCAGCAGTCAAGACAGATCCTCTGGAAACACCATATATTTT.